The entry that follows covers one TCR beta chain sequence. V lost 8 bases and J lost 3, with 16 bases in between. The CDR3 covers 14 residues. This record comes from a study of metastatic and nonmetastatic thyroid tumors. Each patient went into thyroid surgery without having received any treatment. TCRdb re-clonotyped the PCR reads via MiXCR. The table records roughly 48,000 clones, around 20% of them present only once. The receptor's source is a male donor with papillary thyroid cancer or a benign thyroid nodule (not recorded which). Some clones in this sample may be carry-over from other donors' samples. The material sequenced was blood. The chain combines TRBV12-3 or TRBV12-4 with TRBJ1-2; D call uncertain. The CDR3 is CASRLVGMDYGYTF. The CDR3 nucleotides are TGTGCCAGCCGCTTGGTGGGAATGGACTATGGCTACACCTTC.